The 2 T cell receptor beta chains below all came from one sample that was sequenced in a study of blood T cell repertoires in COVID-19. Sequencing was performed with immunoSEQ multiplex PCR; in TCRdb, only in-frame clones are kept and a portion is missing. This sample carries about 120,000 clones, about 86% of them seen once, and the ten largest clones take 0.88%. The sample consisted of peripheral blood. The source is a woman aged 45-59 years with active or convalescent COVID-19.

The chain joins TRBV12-3 or TRBV12-4 to TRBJ2-2; D call uncertain. Deletions cut 6 bases from V and 11 bases from J, with 10 bases between. This CDR3 region has 11 residues. This CDR3 is CASSPNRELFF. The CDR3 nucleotides are TGTGCCAGCAGCCCGAACAGAGAGCTGTTTTTT.

The chain has TRBV19 and TRBJ1-3; D unclear. Trimming took off 7 bases at V and 0 bases at J, with 10 bases between the two ends. CDR3 length: 14 residues. The germline gives CDR1 LNHDA, CDR2 SQIVND (reference sequence). The CDR3 here is CASTIAVSGNTIYF. The CDR3 coding sequence is TGTGCCAGTACCATCGCGGTCTCTGGAAACACCATATATTTT.